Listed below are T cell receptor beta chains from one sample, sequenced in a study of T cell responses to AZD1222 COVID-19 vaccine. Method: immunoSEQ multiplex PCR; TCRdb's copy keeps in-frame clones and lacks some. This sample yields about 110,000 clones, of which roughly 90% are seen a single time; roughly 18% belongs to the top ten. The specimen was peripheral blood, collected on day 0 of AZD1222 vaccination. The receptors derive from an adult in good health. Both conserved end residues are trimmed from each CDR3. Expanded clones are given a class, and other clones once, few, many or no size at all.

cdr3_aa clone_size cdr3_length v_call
ASSRRTETGTQY once 12 TRBV5-4
ATSDGGRRSNQPQH . 14 TRBV24-1
ASRERDRGADTQY . 13 TRBV2
ASSPGTGSAEAF . 12 TRBV5-8
ASSSPPGARGYT . 12 TRBV28
ASSQTGIKSYT . 11 TRBV28
ASRLGGGQPQH . 11 TRBV19
ASSLQGANYGYT . 12 TRBV7-2
ASSPGLAGGAEQF . 13 TRBV7-7
ASSSLGSTLYGYT few 13 TRBV27
ASSNPSGASYNEQF . 14 TRBV27
ASSLSLNTEAF . 11 TRBV7-9
ASRAPTGWGRNTEAF . 15 TRBV19
ASSLIVGEKLF . 11 TRBV7-9